A single sample gave rise to the 23 T cell receptor beta chains below, sequenced in a study of blood T cell repertoires in COVID-19. Libraries were prepared by immunoSEQ multiplex PCR; TCRdb keeps only in-frame clonotypes and omits some of them. The repertoire holds around 300,000 clones, with approximately 86% as singletons. The sequencing input was peripheral blood. The receptors come from a man aged 18 to 29 with active or convalescent COVID-19.

The rearrangement joins TRBV6-2 or TRBV6-3 to TRBJ2-2, with D possibly TRBD1 on 5 matching bases. There are 17 residues in the CDR3. The V end was cut by 0 bases, the J end by 3 bases, with 14 bases between. Per the germline V gene, CDR1 is MNHEY and CDR2 is SVGEGT. CDR3 loop: CASSYSKGRVDTGELFF. The CDR3 DNA reads as TGTGCCAGCAGTTACTCGAAGGGCAGGGTGGACACCGGGGAGCTGTTTTTT.

The chain carries TRBV5-4 and TRBJ1-1; D is perhaps TRBD1 (6 bases). Germline V gene sequence: CDR1 SGHNT, CDR2 YYREEE (reference sequence). V was cut by 1 base and J by 3 bases, with 16 bases left in between. The CDR3 is 16 residues long. The DNA for the CDR3 is TGTGCCAGCAGCTTGACCCACCGTGGACAGTACACTGAAGCTTTCTTT. Its protein is CASSLTHRGQYTEAFF.

J is TRBJ1-6 and V is TRBV9, with D possibly being TRBD1 (5 bases). The CDR3 extends over 13 amino acids. V dropped 0 bases and J dropped 8 bases, with 6 bases sitting between them. Germline V gene data show CDR1 as SGDLS and CDR2 as YYNGEE. The CDR3 coding sequence is TGTGCCAGCAGCGTAGAGACAGATTCACCCCTCCACTTT. Protein sequence: CASSVETDSPLHF.

CDR3: CASSQGANTGELFF. The CDR3 DNA sequence: TGCGCCAGCAGTCAGGGGGCGAACACCGGGGAGCTGTTTTTT. V is TRBV10-1 and J is TRBJ2-2; TRBD1 matches at 7 bases. Looked up from germline, CDR1 is WNHNN and CDR2 is SYGVQD (reference sequence). This CDR3 spans 14 amino acids. V gave up 5 bases and J gave up 0 bases; unmatched junction bases: 0.

The chain uses TRBV19 and TRBJ1-3; D remains ambiguous. The germline V gene has CDR1 LNHDA and CDR2 SQIVND (reference sequence). V gave up 6 bases and J gave up 0 bases, with 12 bases separating them. The CDR3 contains 15 residues. The CDR3 spells CASSREYSSGNTIYF. The CDR3 nucleotides read TGTGCCAGTAGCCGGGAGTACAGCTCTGGAAACACCATATATTTT.

This chain uses TRBV11-2 with TRBJ2-3; 10 bases are shared with TRBD2. Losses at the gene ends were 1 base for V and 2 bases for J; bases not matched to a gene: 12. This CDR3 is 19 amino acids long. The germline gives CDR1 SGHAT, CDR2 FQNNGV. CDR3 DNA sequence: TGTGCCAGCAGCTTAGCTGAGTACGGTCTAGCGGGGGTCACAGATACGCAGTATTTT. Encoded protein: CASSLAEYGLAGVTDTQYF.

This clone was counted a single time. The DNA of the CDR3 is TGTGCCAGCAGTTACGAGGCGCACTATGGCTACACCTTC. It yields the protein CASSYEAHYGYTF. The chain carries TRBV6-2 or TRBV6-3 and TRBJ1-2; D uncertain. Germline V gene lookup returns CDR1 MNHEY and CDR2 SVGEGT. Trimming removed 2 bases at V and 3 bases at J, with 7 bases between. CDR3 length: 13 residues.

This sequence joins TRBV6-6 and TRBJ2-1, with D possibly being TRBD2 (7 bases). Germline loops: CDR1 MNHNY, CDR2 SVGAGI (reference sequence). The V and J ends lost 10 bases and 8 bases respectively, with 21 bases between them. The CDR3 runs 14 residues. CDR3: CATWWGGASDEQFF. The CDR3, as DNA: TGTGCCACCTGGTGGGGGGGGGCATCCGATGAGCAGTTCTTC.

The V and J genes are TRBV5-5 and TRBJ2-2; D possibly corresponds to TRBD2 (6 bases). Trimming pared 3 bases from V and 4 bases from J, leaving 16 bases between. Looked up from germline, CDR1 is SGHKS and CDR2 is YYEKEE (reference sequence). The CDR3 runs to 16 residues. The CDR3 nucleotides read TGTGCCAGCAGCTCGACGACTAGTCCGTCCACCGGGGAGCTGTTTTTT. Encoded protein: CASSSTTSPSTGELFF.

This chain uses TRBV29-1 with TRBJ2-7, with TRBD2 matching 8 bases. Trimming at V came to 1 base and at J to 2 bases, leaving 1 base not matched to a gene. This CDR3 comprises 13 residues. The V gene's germline CDR1 is SQVTM and CDR2 ANQGSEA. CDR3 protein: CSVEAGGPYEQYF. CDR3 nucleotides: TGCAGCGTTGAAGCGGGGGGGCCCTACGAGCAGTACTTC.

This clone was seen once. The CDR3 nucleotides are TGTGCCAGCAGTCCAACAGGGACTCAGCCCCAGCATTTT. It translates to CASSPTGTQPQHF. This chain joins TRBV28 and TRBJ1-5, with a weak D call TRBD1 (6 bases). Germline V gene lookup returns CDR1 MDHEN and CDR2 SYDVKM. V was pared by 5 bases and J by 6 bases, with 11 bases between. The CDR3 is made up of 13 amino acids.

The chain recombines TRBV6-5 with TRBJ1-1; D perhaps matches TRBD1 (6 bases). The CDR3 loop spans 15 amino acids. CDR1 and CDR2 (germline): MNHEY, SVGAGI. The germline V and J ends were trimmed by 0 bases and 0 bases, with 8 bases remaining between them. The CDR3 sequence: CASSYSGGVNTEAFF. The CDR3, as DNA: TGTGCCAGCAGTTACTCAGGGGGGGTGAACACTGAAGCTTTCTTT.

V is TRBV27 and J is TRBJ2-1; a weak D match, TRBD1 (5 bases). Trimming pared 1 base from V and 6 bases from J, leaving 10 bases between. The CDR3 totals 14 residues. Germline loops: CDR1 MNHEY, CDR2 SMNVEV (reference sequence). As DNA, the CDR3 is TGTGCCAGCAGTTTATTACCAGGGCCCAATGAGCAGTTCTTC. The encoded protein is CASSLLPGPNEQFF.

The V and J genes are TRBV7-8 and TRBJ1-2, with D tentatively TRBD1 (5 bases). Germline lookup yields CDR1 SGHVS and CDR2 FQNEAQ. Trimming took off 4 bases at V and 11 bases at J, with 17 bases between the two ends. This CDR3 is built from 13 residues. CDR3 nucleotide sequence: TGTGCCAGCAGCTCTCGGGGGTTTAGAGGATACACCTTC. As protein: CASSSRGFRGYTF.

This chain joins TRBV7-9 and TRBJ2-1; the match to TRBD2 covers 7 bases. The trim removed 5 bases at V and 4 bases at J, leaving 5 bases unmatched. Germline CDR1 is SEHNR and CDR2 is FQNEAQ (reference sequence). This CDR3 region has 14 residues. The CDR3 protein is CASSPGLDYNEQFF. The CDR3 nucleotides are TGTGCCAGCAGCCCCGGACTAGATTACAATGAGCAGTTCTTC.

As concerns this clone: Other DNA sequences from this sample encode an identical CDR3 as well. The chain has TRBV5-1 and TRBJ2-7; 7 nucleotides agree with TRBD2. After removal of 4 bases from V and 4 bases from J, the junction contained 5 bases not matched to a gene. The CDR3 is 13 residues long. Germline lookup yields CDR1 SGHRS and CDR2 YFSETQ. The CDR3 coding sequence is TGCGCCAGCAGCCCGGGACTATCTTACGAGCAGTACTTC. Encoded protein: CASSPGLSYEQYF.

DNA for the CDR3: TGTGCCAGCAGTTACACAGTGCCCCCCCTCCACTTT. This sequence encodes CASSYTVPPLHF. The chain joins TRBV12-3 or TRBV12-4 to TRBJ1-6; D unresolved. The CDR3 is made up of 12 amino acids. Trimming removed 4 bases at V and 13 bases at J, with 11 bases between.

The rearrangement joins TRBV18 to TRBJ1-2; tentatively, D is TRBD1 (6 bases). Germline loops: CDR1 KGHSH, CDR2 LQKENI. The CDR3 runs to 17 residues. Trimming cost V 2 bases and J 2 bases, with 18 bases left between them. CDR3 region: CASSPITPGDTNYGYTF. DNA for the CDR3: TGTGCCAGCTCACCAATTACCCCAGGGGACACGAACTATGGCTACACCTTC.

This clone was seen ten or more times. The chain links TRBV7-2 to TRBJ1-6; TRBD1 aligns across 11 bases. This CDR3 has 15 residues. Trimming cost V 3 bases and J 9 bases; bases outside gene matches: 4. CDR1 is SGHTA and CDR2 is FQGNSA in the germline V gene. The CDR3 sequence is CASSFGTGGVSPLHF. CDR3 DNA: TGTGCCAGCAGCTTCGGGACAGGGGGTGTTTCACCCCTCCACTTT.

This chain links TRBV5-1 with TRBJ1-1, with TRBD1 identical over 8 bases. The CDR3 loop spans 15 amino acids. CDR1 is SGHRS and CDR2 is YFSETQ in the germline V gene. V shed 6 bases and J 5 bases; nucleotides not matched to a gene: 12. The CDR3 DNA reads as TGCGCCAGCACCCGGGGGACAGGTAGGGGGACTGAAGCTTTCTTT. Translated, it gives CASTRGTGRGTEAFF.

J is TRBJ1-1 and V is TRBV2; 7 nucleotides align to TRBD1. Germline-derived CDR1 and CDR2 are SNHLY and FYNNEI. The CDR3 length is 16 residues. Trimming cost V 0 bases and J 5 bases; bases outside gene matches: 9. The CDR3, as DNA: TGTGCCAGCAGTGAAGCAGGGGACAGCCTTTGGACTGAAGCTTTCTTT. Its translation: CASSEAGDSLWTEAFF.

The chain carries TRBV12-3 or TRBV12-4 and TRBJ1-2; D is ambiguous. The CDR3 runs to 13 residues. Trimming took off 1 base at V and 3 bases at J, with 6 bases between the two ends. The CDR3 protein is CASSLGPYYGYTF. In DNA form, the CDR3 reads TGTGCCAGCAGTTTAGGGCCATACTATGGCTACACCTTC.

The rearrangement uses TRBV3-1 (or the pseudogene TRBV3-2) and TRBJ2-5; D gene uncertain. CDR3 length: 14 amino acids. The germline gives CDR1 LGHDT, CDR2 YNNKEL (reference sequence). The V and J ends lost 1 base and 5 bases respectively, with 11 bases between them. The CDR3 here is CASSQGHSRETQYF. CDR3 nucleotide sequence: TGTGCCAGCAGCCAAGGTCATTCCCGGGAGACCCAGTACTTC.